This entry features one T cell receptor beta chain sequence. The germline V gene has CDR1 SGHTA and CDR2 FQGNSA. Trimming pared 5 bases from V and 3 bases from J, leaving 16 bases between. The CDR3 sequence is 15 residues long. The data derive from a study of PD-L1 blockade in urothelial cancer. The data were produced by immunoSEQ multiplex PCR, yet TCRdb's version contains in-frame clones alone and is incomplete. The sample lists approximately 110,000 clones; roughly 90% were seen once. Specified time point: peripheral blood 6 weeks after treatment start. Each patient gave between 1 and 8 samples of peripheral blood mononuclear cells, which were collected pretreatment and during treatment.

The sequence was collected from a man in his fifties or sixties with urothelial cancer. Material: PBMCs, obtained around atezolizumab (anti-PD-L1) treatment. The V and J genes are TRBV7-2 and TRBJ2-5; a weak D match, TRBD1 (7 bases). This chain's CDR3 is CASSAGGTPKETQYF. In DNA form, the CDR3 reads TGTGCCAGCAGCGCAGGGGGGACCCCCAAAGAGACCCAGTACTTC.